A few counts support the clone carrying this T cell receptor beta chain. Its antigen is unidentified. TCRdb processed the reads anew with MiXCR; each CDR3 protein has one entry. Altogether about a million distinct CDR3 sequences are present, roughly a third being singletons, with the ten largest covering around 15%. This CDR3 is built from 12 residues. V was shortened by 10 bases and J by 0 bases, with 9 bases between the two germline ends. CDR1 and CDR2 (germline): SNHLY, FYNNEI. The entry originates in a study of T cell repertoires in cytomegalovirus infection. Study at large: HLA-B-restricted CMV epitopes that are well studied were used alongside recently identified HLA-C-restricted ones. It was the public TCR beta signatures that indicated both CMV infection and matching HLA type.

The sequence was obtained from a human donor in good health (CMV status not recorded). Some clones in this sample may be carry-over from other donors' samples. This rearrangement joins TRBV2 to TRBJ1-1, with a weak D call TRBD1 (6 bases). The material sequenced was cultured CD8+ T cells from PBMCs, taken from culture after CMV antigen stimulation. The CDR3 is CATGQLNTEAFF. CDR3 DNA sequence: TGTGCCACCGGACAGTTGAACACTGAAGCTTTCTTT.